This TCR beta chain was sequenced for a study of CD8+CD57+ T cells in acquired aplastic anemia. Study-wide context: Sorted CD4+ and CD8+ cells yielded DNA averaging around 3.5 ug.

Termini included, the CDR3 measures 15 amino acids. The germline gives CDR1 SGHNT, CDR2 YYREEE (reference sequence). Notes on this clonotype: Its antigen is undetermined. Because the CDR3 is missing its conserved closing phenylalanine or tryptophan, this is likely a read error. The DNA is omitted, as the CDR3 cannot be located on it reliably, and the CDR3 follows TCRdb's listing.

CDR3 and TCR beta VDJ profiling relied on genomic DNA as the template. TCRdb redid the calling of the reads with MiXCR, one entry per CDR3 protein. Of 200,000 to 300,000 distinct CDR3 sequences listed, 70% to 85% were seen once; the top ten hold less than 50%. Flow cytometry had shown expanded CD8+CD57+ cells in the patients chosen for sequencing. Every patient was diagnosed with severe acquired aplastic anemia. Blood came from patients not yet given any therapy. Study results and caveats: Common to patients and controls were 25 to 30 CD8+ CDR3 sequences.

The chain uses TRBV5-4 and TRBJ2-1; the table's D call of TRBD2 was not tested on the DNA. The clonotype was recovered from a human donor with aplastic anemia. The sequenced sample was sorted CD4+, CD8+, or CD8+CD57+ T cells (not recorded which) from PBMCs. Here the CDR3 reads CASSLEADRGYTFGS.